This TCR beta chain was observed in a study of human T cells and chemical hapten exposure. Study overall: Diphenylcyclopropenone was applied weekly to patients' scalps across the roughly 23-week study. Patch tests delivered 0.01% DPC to the upper back and were evaluated at 6 days.

This CDR3 is 13 amino acids long. The germline V gene encodes CDR1 SGHTA and CDR2 FQGNSA. With 4 bases removed from V and 8 bases from J, the gap between germline ends came to 14 bases. Time point reported: patch test 2, 6 weeks after DPC sensitization. Treatment reported: therapeutic diphenylcyclopropenone sensitization with weekly scalp DPC. Total RNA was isolated from unfractionated whole blood. Via MiXCR, TCRdb re-called the RACE reads, giving one row per CDR3 protein. The sample holds 35,000 to 45,000 distinct CDR3 sequences, 9.5% to 10% seen once. This sequence joins TRBV7-2 and TRBJ1-2, with D unclear. The clonotype originates from a woman younger than 45 with alopecia areata. Some clones in this sample may be carry-over from other donors' samples. The specimen was whole blood, collected in connection with sensitization to the hapten diphenylcyclopropenone (DPC). CDR3 residues: CASSSLRYRGYTF. DNA of the CDR3: TGTGCCAGCAGCTCCCTGAGGTATCGAGGCTACACCTTC.